The table lists the clone carrying this T cell receptor beta chain with a few counts. Its cognate antigen is unknown. Unique molecular identifiers were used to barcode this TCRbeta library. TCRdb ran MiXCR on the PCR reads and lists one entry per CDR3 protein. The repertoire holds about 830,000 distinct CDR3 sequences, with approximately 15% as singletons. The source of the sample is a study of T-cell reconstitution after alpha-beta-depleted transplantation in children. Overall study results and limits: Among T cells one year after transplant, newly produced cells accounted for most counts and diversity. Reports say that about two months after transplant, the alpha-beta T cells came out of several hundred graft clones that had expanded. Surviving recipient cells, namely T cells and thymic progenitors, were the source of high day-60 TCRbeta diversity in some patients.

The CDR3 is 14 amino acids. CDR1 and CDR2 from the germline V gene are KGHDR and SFDVKD. The trim removed 7 bases at V and 1 base at J, leaving 3 bases unmatched. The TCR sequence derives from a male patient aged 5 to 17 who had a stem cell transplant for acute lymphoblastic leukemia, so the T cells may come from the graft donor. Sequenced here: PBMCs, mostly from graft donor cells, sampled 360 days after TCRalphabeta/CD19-depleted stem cell transplant. V usage is TRBV24-1 and J usage is TRBJ2-5, with TRBD2 identical over 9 bases. CDR3 coding DNA: TGTGCCACCAGGACTAGCGGAGCCCAAGAGACCCAGTACTTC. This sequence encodes CATRTSGAQETQYF.